This T cell receptor (beta chain) was sequenced during a study of type 1 regulatory T cells. Findings and caveats of the study: Compared with non-Tr1 cells, Tr1 cells showed a narrower TCR repertoire.

The V end lost 2 bases, the J end lost 3 bases, and 8 bases lay between the germline ends. This CDR3 has 13 residues. TCRdb re-called the reads with MiXCR, one entry per CDR3 protein. The sample contains under 75,000 distinct CDR3 sequences, 20% to 25% of which appear only once. As regards this clonotype: The antigen remains undetermined.

The TCR originated in a human donor in good health. Specimen: cultured type 1 regulatory T (Tr1) cells, either the whole culture or a sorted fraction (not recorded which). This rearrangement joins TRBV12-3 or TRBV12-4 to TRBJ2-7; D might be TRBD1 (6 bases). The CDR3, as DNA: TGTGCCAGCAGTTTACAGGGGCTCTACGAGCAGTACTTC. Its protein is CASSLQGLYEQYF.